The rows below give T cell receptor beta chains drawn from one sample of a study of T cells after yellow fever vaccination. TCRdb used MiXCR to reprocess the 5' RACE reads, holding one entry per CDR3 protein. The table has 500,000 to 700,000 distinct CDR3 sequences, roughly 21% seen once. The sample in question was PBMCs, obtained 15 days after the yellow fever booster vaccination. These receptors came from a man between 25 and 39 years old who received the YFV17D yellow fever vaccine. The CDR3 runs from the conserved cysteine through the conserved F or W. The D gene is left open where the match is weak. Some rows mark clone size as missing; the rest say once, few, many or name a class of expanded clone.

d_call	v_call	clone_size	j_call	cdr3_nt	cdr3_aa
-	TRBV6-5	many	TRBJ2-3	TGTGCCAGCAGTTACCGGGAGACGCAGTATTTT	CASSYRETQYF
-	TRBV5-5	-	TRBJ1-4	TGTGCCAGCAGCTTGGTCCAGGTTACTAATGAAAAACTGTTTTTT	CASSLVQVTNEKLFF
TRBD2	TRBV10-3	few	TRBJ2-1	TGTGCCATCAGTGACGAGACTAGCGGAGACAATGAGCAGTTCTTC	CAISDETSGDNEQFF
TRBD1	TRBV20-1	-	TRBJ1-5	TGCAGTGCTCACAGGGGGCACTCCAATCAGCCCCAGCATTTT	CSAHRGHSNQPQHF
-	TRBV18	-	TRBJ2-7	TGTGCCAGCTCACCTCAGGACGGATACGAGCAGTACTTC	CASSPQDGYEQYF
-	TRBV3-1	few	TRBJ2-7	TGTGCCAGCAGCCAAGGACGAGGGCTCGGGCAAAAGCAGTACTTC	CASSQGRGLGQKQYF
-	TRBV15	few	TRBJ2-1	TGTGCCGCTCGACTGAGTCTGGGGAATGAGCAGTTCTTC	CAARLSLGNEQFF
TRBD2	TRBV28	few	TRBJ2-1	TGTGCCAGCACCATACTAGCGGGAGGGGTTGATGAGCAGTTCTTC	CASTILAGGVDEQFF
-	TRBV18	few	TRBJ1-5	TGTGCCAGCTCACCCATACAAGATCAGCCCCAGCATTTT	CASSPIQDQPQHF
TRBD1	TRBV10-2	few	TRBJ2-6	TGCGCCAGCTTCTCCGGGACAGGGGCTGGGGCCAACGTCCTGACTTTC	CASFSGTGAGANVLTF
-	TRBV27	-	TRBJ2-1	TGTGCCAGCAGTCCTGAAGGGAATACCTACAATGAGCAGTTCTTC	CASSPEGNTYNEQFF
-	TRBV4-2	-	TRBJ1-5	TGTGCCAGCAGCCAAGCTACGGTTAGCAATCAGCCCCAGCATTTT	CASSQATVSNQPQHF
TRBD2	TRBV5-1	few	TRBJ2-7	TGCGCCAGCCGGGAGGGTTCAACTAGCGGTTCCTACGAGCAGTACTTC	CASREGSTSGSYEQYF
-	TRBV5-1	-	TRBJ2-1	TGCGCCAGCAGCTTGGTTGGGGTGGCTGAGCAGTTCTTC	CASSLVGVAEQFF
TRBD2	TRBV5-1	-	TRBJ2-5	TGCGCCAGCAGCATGGGACTAGCGTTAGAGACCCAGTACTTC	CASSMGLALETQYF
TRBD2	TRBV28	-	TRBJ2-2	TGTGCCAGCAGTCATAGCGGGGGCACCGGGGAGCTGTTTTTT	CASSHSGGTGELFF
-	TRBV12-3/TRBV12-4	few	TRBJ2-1	TGTGCCAGCAGTCCTAGAGCCTACGGGAGCGCCTACTCCTACAATGAGCAGTTCTTC	CASSPRAYGSAYSYNEQFF
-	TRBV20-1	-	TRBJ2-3	TGCAGTGCCCCAGGAGGGCGCGAAGGGGACACAGATACGCAGTATTTT	CSAPGGREGDTDTQYF
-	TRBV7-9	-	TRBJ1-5	TGTGCCAGCAGCCCCGGGGGGCAGGGAAATCAGCCCCAGCATTTT	CASSPGGQGNQPQHF
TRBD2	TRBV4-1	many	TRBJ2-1	TGCGCCAGCAGCCAAGTAGGAGCGGGAGGTAGCTCCTACAATGAGCAGTTCTTC	CASSQVGAGGSSYNEQFF
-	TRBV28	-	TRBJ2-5	TGTGCCAGCAGGCGCCTCCACCGGCAGACCCAGTACTTC	CASRRLHRQTQYF
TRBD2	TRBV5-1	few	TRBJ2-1	TGCGCCAGCAGCTGGGGGACTAGCGGGAAAGGTGAGCAGTTCTTC	CASSWGTSGKGEQFF
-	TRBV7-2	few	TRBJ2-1	TGTGCCAGCAGCTCCCAAGCGGACACTGAGCAGTTCTTC	CASSSQADTEQFF
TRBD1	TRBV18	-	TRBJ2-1	TGTGCCAGCTCACTCATAGGGGGCGACTACAATGAGCAGTTCTTC	CASSLIGGDYNEQFF
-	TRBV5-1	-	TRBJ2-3	TGCGCCAGCAGCTTGGGGGAGCGCACAGATACGCAGTATTTT	CASSLGERTDTQYF
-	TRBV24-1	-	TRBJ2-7	TGTGCCACCAGTGCCCTTAGTGGCTACGAGCAGTACTTC	CATSALSGYEQYF
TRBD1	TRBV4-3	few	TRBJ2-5	TGCGCCAGCAGCGAAACACAGGGGTGGGAGACCCAGTACTTC	CASSETQGWETQYF
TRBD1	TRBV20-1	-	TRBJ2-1	TGCAGTGCTAGCCCCCCCCCGGACAGGGACGACTACAATGAGCAGTTCTTC	CSASPPPDRDDYNEQFF
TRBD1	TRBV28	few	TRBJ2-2	TGTGCCAGCGTTAACCAGGGGGCGCGAAACACCGGGGAGCTGTTTTTT	CASVNQGARNTGELFF
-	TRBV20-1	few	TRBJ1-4	TGCAGTGCTCGGGAGGGTAGTGAAAAACTGTTTTTT	CSAREGSEKLFF
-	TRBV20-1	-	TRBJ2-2	TGCAGTGCCTTAGGACCCTTTTCCACCGGGGAGCTGTTTTTT	CSALGPFSTGELFF
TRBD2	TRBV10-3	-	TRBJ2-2	TGTGCCATCAGTCGACTAGCGGGAGAGCACACCGGGGAGCTGTTTTTT	CAISRLAGEHTGELFF
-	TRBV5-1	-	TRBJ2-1	TGCGCCAGCAGCTTGTACGGGAGTGGTTACAATGAGCAGTTCTTC	CASSLYGSGYNEQFF
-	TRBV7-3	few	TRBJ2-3	TGTGCCAGCAGCTTAACCAGGCCTACAGATACGCAGTATTTT	CASSLTRPTDTQYF
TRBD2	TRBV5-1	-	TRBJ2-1	TGCGCCAGCAGCTTGGCACTAGCGGGAGGATCCTACAATGAGCAGTTCTTC	CASSLALAGGSYNEQFF
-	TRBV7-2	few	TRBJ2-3	TGTGCCAGCAGCCAGGACTACCCGAACCCCACAGATACGCAGTATTTT	CASSQDYPNPTDTQYF
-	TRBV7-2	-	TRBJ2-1	TGTGCCAGCAGCTTAAGGGATAACAATGAGCAGTTCTTC	CASSLRDNNEQFF